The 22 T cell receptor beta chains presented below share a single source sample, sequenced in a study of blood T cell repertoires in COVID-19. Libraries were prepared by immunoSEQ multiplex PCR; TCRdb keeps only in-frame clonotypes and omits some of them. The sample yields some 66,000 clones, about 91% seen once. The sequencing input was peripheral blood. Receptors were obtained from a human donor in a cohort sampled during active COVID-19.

The CDR3 sequence is CASSFAGSYNEQFF. CDR3 sequence (DNA): TGTGCCAGCAGCTTCGCGGGTTCCTACAATGAGCAGTTCTTC. V is TRBV7-2 and J is TRBJ2-1, with D maybe TRBD2 (5 bases). From germline, CDR1 is SGHTA and CDR2 FQGNSA. The ends were cut back, 3 bases at V and 1 base at J, with 7 bases in the middle. This CDR3 comprises 14 residues.

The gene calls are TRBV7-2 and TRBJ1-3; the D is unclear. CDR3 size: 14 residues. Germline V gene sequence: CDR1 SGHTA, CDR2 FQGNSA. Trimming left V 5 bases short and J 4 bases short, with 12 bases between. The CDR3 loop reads CASSPLVSGNTIYF. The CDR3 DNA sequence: TGTGCCAGCAGCCCCCTCGTCTCCGGAAACACCATATATTTT.

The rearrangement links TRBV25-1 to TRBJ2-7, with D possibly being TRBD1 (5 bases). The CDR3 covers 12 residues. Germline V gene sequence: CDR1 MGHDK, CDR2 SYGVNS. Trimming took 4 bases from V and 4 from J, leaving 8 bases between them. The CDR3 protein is CASSATEYEQYF. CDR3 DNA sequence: TGTGCCAGCAGTGCGACAGAATACGAGCAGTACTTC.

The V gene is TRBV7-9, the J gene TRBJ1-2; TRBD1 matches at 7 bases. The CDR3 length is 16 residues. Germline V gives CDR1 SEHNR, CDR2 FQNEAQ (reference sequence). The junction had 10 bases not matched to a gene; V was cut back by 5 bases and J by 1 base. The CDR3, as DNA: TGTGCCAGCAGCACCCGATACAGGGGTAATAACTATGGCTACACCTTC. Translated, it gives CASSTRYRGNNYGYTF.

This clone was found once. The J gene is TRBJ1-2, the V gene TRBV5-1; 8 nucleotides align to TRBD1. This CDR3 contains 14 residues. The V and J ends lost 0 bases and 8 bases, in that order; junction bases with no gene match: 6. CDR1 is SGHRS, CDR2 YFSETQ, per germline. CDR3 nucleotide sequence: TGCGCCAGCAGCTTGGAGGGGACAGGCGTAGGCTACACCTTC. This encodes CASSLEGTGVGYTF.

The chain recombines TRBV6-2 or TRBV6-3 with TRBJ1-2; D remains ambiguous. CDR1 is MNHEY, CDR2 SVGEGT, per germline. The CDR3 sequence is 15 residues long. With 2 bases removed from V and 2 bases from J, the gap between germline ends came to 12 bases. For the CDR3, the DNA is TGTGCCAGCAGTTACGGGCAAGGAGGAAACTATGGCTACACCTTC. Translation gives CASSYGQGGNYGYTF.

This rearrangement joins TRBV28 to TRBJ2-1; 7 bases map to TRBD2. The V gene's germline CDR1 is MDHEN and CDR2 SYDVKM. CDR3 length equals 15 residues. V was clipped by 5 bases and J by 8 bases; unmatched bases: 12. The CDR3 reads CASSLRDYLRYEQFF. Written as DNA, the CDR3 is TGTGCCAGCAGTCTCCGGGACTACCTTCGGTATGAGCAGTTCTTC.

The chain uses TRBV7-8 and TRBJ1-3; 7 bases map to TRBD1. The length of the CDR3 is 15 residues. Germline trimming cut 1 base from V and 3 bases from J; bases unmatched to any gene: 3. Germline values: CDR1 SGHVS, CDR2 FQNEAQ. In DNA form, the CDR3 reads TGTGCCAGCAGCTTAGACAGGGGTTATGGAAACACCATATATTTT. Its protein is CASSLDRGYGNTIYF.

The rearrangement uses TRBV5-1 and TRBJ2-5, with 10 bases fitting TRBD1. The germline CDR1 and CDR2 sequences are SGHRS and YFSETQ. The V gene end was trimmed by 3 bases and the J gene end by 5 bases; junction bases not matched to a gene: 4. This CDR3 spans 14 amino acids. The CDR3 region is CASSSGQGGETQYF. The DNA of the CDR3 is TGCGCCAGCAGCTCCGGACAGGGGGGGGAGACCCAGTACTTC.

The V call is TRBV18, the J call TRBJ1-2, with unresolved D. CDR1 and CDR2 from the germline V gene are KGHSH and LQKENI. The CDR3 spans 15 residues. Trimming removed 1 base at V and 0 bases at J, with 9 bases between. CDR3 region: CASSPQGTANYGYTF. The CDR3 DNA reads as TGTGCCAGCTCACCACAAGGAACAGCTAACTATGGCTACACCTTC.

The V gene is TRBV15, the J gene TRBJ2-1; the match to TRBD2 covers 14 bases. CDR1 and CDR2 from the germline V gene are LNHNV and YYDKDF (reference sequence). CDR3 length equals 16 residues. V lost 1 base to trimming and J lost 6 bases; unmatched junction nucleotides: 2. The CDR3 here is CATSRGGTSGGNEQFF. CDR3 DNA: TGTGCCACCAGCAGAGGGGGGACTAGCGGGGGCAATGAGCAGTTCTTC.

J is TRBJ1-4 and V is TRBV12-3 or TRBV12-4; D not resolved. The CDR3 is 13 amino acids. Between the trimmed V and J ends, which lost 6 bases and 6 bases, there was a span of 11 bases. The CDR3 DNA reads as TGTGCCAGCAGCCCCACACGGGATGAAAAACTGTTTTTT. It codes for CASSPTRDEKLFF.

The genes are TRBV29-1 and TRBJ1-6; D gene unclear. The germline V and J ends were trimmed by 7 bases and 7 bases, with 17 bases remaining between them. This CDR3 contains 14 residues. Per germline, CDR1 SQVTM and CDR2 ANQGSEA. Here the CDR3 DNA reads TGCAGCGGACCCGGGGTCCTTGGGAATTCACCCCTCCACTTT. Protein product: CSGPGVLGNSPLHF.

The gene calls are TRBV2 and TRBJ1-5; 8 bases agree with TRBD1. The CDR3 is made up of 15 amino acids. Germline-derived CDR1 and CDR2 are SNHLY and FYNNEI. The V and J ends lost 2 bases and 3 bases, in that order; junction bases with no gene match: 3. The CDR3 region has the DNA TGTGCCAGCAGTGAACGCAGGGGGCCCAATCAGCCCCAGCATTTT. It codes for CASSERRGPNQPQHF.

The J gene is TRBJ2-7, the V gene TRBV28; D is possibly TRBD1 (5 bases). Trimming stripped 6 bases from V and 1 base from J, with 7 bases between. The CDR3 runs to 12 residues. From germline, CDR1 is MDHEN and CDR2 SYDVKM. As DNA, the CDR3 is TGTGCCAGCAGATCAGGGTCCTACGAGCAGTACTTC. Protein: CASRSGSYEQYF.

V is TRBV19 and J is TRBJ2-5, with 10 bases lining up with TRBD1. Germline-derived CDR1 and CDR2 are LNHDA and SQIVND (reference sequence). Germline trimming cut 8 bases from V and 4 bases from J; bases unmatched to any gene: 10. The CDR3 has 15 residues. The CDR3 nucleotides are TGTGCCAGTGAATCGGGACAGGGGTTAGGAGAGACCCAGTACTTC. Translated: CASESGQGLGETQYF.

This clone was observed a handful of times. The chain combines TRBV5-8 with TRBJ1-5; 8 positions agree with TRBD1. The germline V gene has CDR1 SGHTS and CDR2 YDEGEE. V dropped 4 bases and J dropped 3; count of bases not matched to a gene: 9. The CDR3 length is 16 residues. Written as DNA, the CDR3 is TGTGCCAGCAGCCCGGGGGACAGGCTAACCAATCAGCCCCAGCATTTT. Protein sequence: CASSPGDRLTNQPQHF.

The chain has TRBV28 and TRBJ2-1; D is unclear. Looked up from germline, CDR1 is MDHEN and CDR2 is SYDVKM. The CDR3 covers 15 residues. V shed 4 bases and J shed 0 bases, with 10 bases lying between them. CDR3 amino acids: CASSSPQPSYNEQFF. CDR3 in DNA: TGTGCCAGCAGTTCGCCACAACCCTCCTACAATGAGCAGTTCTTC.

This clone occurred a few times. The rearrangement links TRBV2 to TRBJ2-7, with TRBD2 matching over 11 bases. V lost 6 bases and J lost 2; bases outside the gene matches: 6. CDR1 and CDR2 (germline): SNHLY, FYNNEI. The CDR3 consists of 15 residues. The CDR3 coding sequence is TGTGCCAGCAGACAACGGACTAGCGGGCCCTACGAGCAGTACTTC. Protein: CASRQRTSGPYEQYF.

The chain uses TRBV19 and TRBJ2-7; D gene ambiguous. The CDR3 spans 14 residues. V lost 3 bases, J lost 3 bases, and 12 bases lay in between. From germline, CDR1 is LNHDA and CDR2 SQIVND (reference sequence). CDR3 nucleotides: TGTGCCAGTAGTATCGCGAGGCGTGGCTACGAGCAGTACTTC. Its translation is CASSIARRGYEQYF.

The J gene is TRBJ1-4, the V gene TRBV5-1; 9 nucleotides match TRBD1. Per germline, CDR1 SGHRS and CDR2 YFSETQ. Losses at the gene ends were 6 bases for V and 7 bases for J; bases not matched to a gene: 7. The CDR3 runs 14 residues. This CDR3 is CASTPGQGGEKLFF. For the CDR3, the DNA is TGCGCCAGCACCCCGGGACAGGGAGGTGAAAAACTGTTTTTT.

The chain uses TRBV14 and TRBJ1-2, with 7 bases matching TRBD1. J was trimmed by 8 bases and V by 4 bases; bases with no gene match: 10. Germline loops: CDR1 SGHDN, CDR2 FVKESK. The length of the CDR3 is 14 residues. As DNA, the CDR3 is TGTGCCAGCAGCCCTCCCGGGACAGACCTCGGCTACACCTTC. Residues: CASSPPGTDLGYTF.